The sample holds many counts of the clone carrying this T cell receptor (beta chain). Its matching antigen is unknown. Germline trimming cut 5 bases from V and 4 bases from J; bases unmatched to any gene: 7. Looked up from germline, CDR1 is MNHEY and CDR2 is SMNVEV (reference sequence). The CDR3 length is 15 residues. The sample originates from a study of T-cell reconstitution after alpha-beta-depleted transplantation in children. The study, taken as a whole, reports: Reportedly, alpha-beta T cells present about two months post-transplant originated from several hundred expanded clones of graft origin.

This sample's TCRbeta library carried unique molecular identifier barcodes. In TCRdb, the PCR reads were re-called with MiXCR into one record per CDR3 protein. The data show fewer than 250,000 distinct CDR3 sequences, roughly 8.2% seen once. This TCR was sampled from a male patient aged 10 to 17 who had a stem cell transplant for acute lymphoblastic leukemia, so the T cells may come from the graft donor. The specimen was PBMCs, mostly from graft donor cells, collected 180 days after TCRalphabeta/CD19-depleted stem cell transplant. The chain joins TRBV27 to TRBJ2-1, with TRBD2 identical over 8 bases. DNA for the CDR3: TGTGCCAGCAGTCTTAGCGGGGACCCTTACAATGAGCAGTTCTTC. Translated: CASSLSGDPYNEQFF.